These 32 T cell receptor beta chains originate from one sample sequenced in a study of blood T cells in healthy people across ages. Next came a second PCR, run for about 7 to 12 cycles, which used a sample-barcoded 5' primer along with a J-beta primer mix. TCRdb processed the 5' RACE reads anew with MiXCR; each CDR3 protein has one entry. This table holds about 1.5 million distinct CDR3 sequences, approximately 43% found once. The sample consisted of blood. These receptors were collected from a woman between 18 and 29 years old in good health.

V usage is TRBV12-3 or TRBV12-4 and J usage is TRBJ2-7, with TRBD1 matching over 9 bases. CDR3 length: 17 residues. The J segment lost 2 bases and the V segment lost 5 bases, leaving 13 bases of the junction unmatched. The CDR3 sequence: CASSPGQGRMRTYEQYF. In nucleotides, the CDR3 is TGTGCCAGCAGTCCAGGACAGGGGCGGATGCGGACCTACGAGCAGTACTTC.

This clonotype appeared a few times. The gene calls are TRBV15 and TRBJ2-1; D perhaps matches TRBD1 (5 bases). The ends were cut back, 8 bases at V and 8 bases at J, with 16 bases in the middle. Germline lookup yields CDR1 LNHNV and CDR2 YYDKDF (reference sequence). The CDR3 has 13 residues. Here the CDR3 reads CATGQGTIYEQFF. The CDR3 DNA reads as TGTGCCACCGGGCAGGGTACGATCTATGAGCAGTTCTTC.

This clonotype came up a few times. The V and J genes are TRBV4-1 and TRBJ2-2, with 8 bases identical to TRBD1. V gave up 1 base and J gave up 7 bases; unmatched junction bases: 2. The germline V gene has CDR1 MGHRA and CDR2 YSYEKL. The CDR3 runs 14 residues. The CDR3 DNA sequence: TGCGCCAGCAGCCAAGGGACAGGGATCGGGGAGCTGTTTTTT. Protein product: CASSQGTGIGELFF.

CDR3 in amino acids: CSARARTSGSTDTQYF. The CDR3 bases are TGCAGTGCTAGAGCGAGGACTAGCGGTAGCACAGATACGCAGTATTTT. The rearrangement links TRBV20-1 to TRBJ2-3, with TRBD2 identical over 10 bases. The CDR3 extends over 16 amino acids. CDR1 and CDR2 (germline): DFQATT, SNEGSKA (reference sequence). Trimming took 1 base from V and 0 from J; bases not matched to a gene: 4.

This chain uses TRBV5-1 with TRBJ2-7; TRBD2 agrees at 8 bases. Germline trimming cut 3 bases from V and 9 bases from J; bases unmatched to any gene: 14. Germline V gene data show CDR1 as SGHRS and CDR2 as YFSETQ. CDR3 length: 15 amino acids. The CDR3: CASSSYTTSVRGQYF. CDR3 nucleotide sequence: TGCGCCAGCAGCTCGTACACGACTAGCGTCCGGGGGCAGTACTTC.

This sequence joins TRBV27 and TRBJ2-1; 9 positions match TRBD1. The CDR3 has 15 residues. Per germline, CDR1 MNHEY and CDR2 SMNVEV (reference sequence). V lost 7 bases and J lost 7; bases outside the gene matches: 11. DNA for the CDR3: TGTGCCAGCACTCCTACTACAGGGGGCTTTAATGAGCAGTTCTTC. Encoded protein: CASTPTTGGFNEQFF.

This clonotype turned up a few times. J is TRBJ2-1 and V is TRBV13; no definite D call. Germline values: CDR1 PRHDT, CDR2 FYEKMQ (reference sequence). Between the trimmed V and J ends, which lost 4 bases and 10 bases, there was a span of 8 bases. The CDR3 is 11 amino acids. CDR3 DNA sequence: TGTGCCAGCAGCTACGCCACAGAGCAGTTCTTC. As protein: CASSYATEQFF.

This clonotype was found a few times. The chain is built from TRBV7-9 and TRBJ2-1, with D possibly being TRBD1 or TRBD2 (6 bases each). The CDR3 has 15 residues. V was clipped by 2 bases and J by 7 bases, with 15 bases between them. Per germline, CDR1 SEHNR and CDR2 FQNEAQ (reference sequence). The CDR3 DNA is TGTGCCAGCAGCTTAAAGGGGGGATTTCGGAATGAGCAGTTCTTC. Translated, it gives CASSLKGGFRNEQFF.

The rearrangement uses TRBV4-3 and TRBJ2-2; no firm D call. Trimming took 0 bases from V and 5 from J, leaving 10 bases between them. Germline lookup yields CDR1 LGHNA and CDR2 YSLEER. The CDR3 totals 15 residues. The DNA for the CDR3 is TGCGCCAGCAGCCAAGATCGATTTCGAACCGGGGAGCTGTTTTTT. The encoded protein is CASSQDRFRTGELFF.

V is TRBV20-1 and J is TRBJ1-2; the D gene is possibly TRBD1 (5 bases). This CDR3 has 15 amino acids. Germline lookup yields CDR1 DFQATT and CDR2 SNEGSKA (reference sequence). The germline V and J ends were trimmed by 2 bases and 8 bases, with 21 bases remaining between them. The CDR3 spells CSARSFRAPLGGYTF. In DNA form, the CDR3 reads TGCAGTGCTAGATCCTTCAGGGCTCCCCTGGGAGGCTACACCTTC.

The rearrangement joins TRBV9 to TRBJ2-1; D gene unclear. Germline CDR1 is SGDLS and CDR2 is YYNGEE. CDR3 length: 13 residues. Trimming removed 6 bases at V and 3 bases at J, with 10 bases between. CDR3 residues: CASNPADYNEQFF. CDR3 DNA: TGTGCCAGCAACCCCGCAGACTACAATGAGCAGTTCTTC.

The chain has TRBV20-1 and TRBJ1-2; D unresolved. CDR1 is DFQATT and CDR2 is SNEGSKA in the germline V gene (reference sequence). The CDR3 sequence is 13 residues long. Between the trimmed V and J ends, which lost 5 bases and 3 bases, there was a span of 13 bases. CDR3 amino acids: CSALGRRHYGYTF. CDR3 in DNA: TGCAGTGCTTTGGGCCGACGGCACTATGGCTACACCTTC.

Points on this clonotype: Compared with germline, one end of the junction differs, possibly owing to a read error. This sequence joins TRBV2 and TRBJ2-3; 10 bases map to TRBD2. Germline-derived CDR1 and CDR2 are SNHLY and FYNNEI. The CDR3 is 15 residues long. The CDR3: CASKRAGGDTDTQYF. In nucleotides, the CDR3 is TGTGCCAGCAAGAGAGCGGGGGGGGACACAGATACACAGTATTTT.

V is TRBV5-1 and J is TRBJ1-2, with D perhaps TRBD1 (5 bases). Trimming stripped 0 bases from V and 2 bases from J, with 14 bases between. Germline V gene sequence: CDR1 SGHRS, CDR2 YFSETQ. The CDR3 spans 16 residues. This chain's CDR3 is CASSLGPGKGNYGYTF. The CDR3 coding sequence is TGCGCCAGCAGCTTGGGCCCGGGAAAGGGGAACTATGGCTACACCTTC.

The chain couples TRBV7-9 to TRBJ1-1; the match to TRBD1 covers 9 bases. Germline V gene data show CDR1 as SEHNR and CDR2 as FQNEAQ (reference sequence). Trimming removed 6 bases from V and 4 bases from J; junction bases left unmatched: 6. The CDR3 totals 14 residues. Written as DNA, the CDR3 is TGTGCCAGCAGAGTGGACAGGGGAGGCACTGAAGCTTTCTTT. Its protein is CASRVDRGGTEAFF.

The CDR3 protein is CSVSEGASGRYEQYF. The CDR3 region has the DNA TGCAGCGTCAGTGAGGGGGCTAGCGGGAGGTACGAGCAGTACTTC. The chain links TRBV29-1 to TRBJ2-7, with TRBD2 matching 11 bases. After removal of 6 bases from V and 4 bases from J, the junction contained 11 bases not matched to a gene. The length of the CDR3 is 15 residues. The V gene's germline CDR1 is SQVTM and CDR2 ANQGSEA.

The J gene is TRBJ2-5, the V gene TRBV7-9; D may be TRBD1 (5 bases). CDR3 length: 13 residues. Germline assignment: CDR1 SEHNR and CDR2 FQNEAQ (reference sequence). With 5 bases removed from V and 5 bases from J, the gap between germline ends came to 12 bases. CDR3 coding DNA: TGTGCCAGCAGCAATCAGGGTTGGGAGACCCAGTACTTC. It encodes CASSNQGWETQYF.

J is TRBJ1-1 and V is TRBV24-1; 7 bases agree with TRBD1. This CDR3 region has 15 residues. The J segment lost 1 base and the V segment lost 7 bases, leaving 8 bases of the junction unmatched. Germline CDR1 and CDR2: KGHDR and SFDVKD. The CDR3 DNA reads TGTGCCACCAGCGACCCGGGACAGCCGAACACTGAAGCTTTCTTT. Protein product: CATSDPGQPNTEAFF.

The chain couples TRBV4-3 to TRBJ2-1, with D perhaps being TRBD1 or TRBD2 (5 bases each). The assigned J gene may be wrong: the sequence end matches TRBJ2-7 better. The germline V gene has CDR1 LGHNA and CDR2 YSLEER. The CDR3 runs to 15 residues. The CDR3 region has the DNA TGCGCCAGCAGCCCCGGGGCGAGATCCTACAATGAGCAGTACTTC. It codes for CASSPGARSYNEQYF.

The V gene is TRBV28, the J gene TRBJ2-1, with D perhaps matching TRBD1 (9 bases). This CDR3 contains 13 residues. Germline loops: CDR1 MDHEN, CDR2 SYDVKM. Trimming shortened V by 10 bases and J by 9 bases, and 19 bases separated the two germline ends. CDR3: CAIAGQGIIEQFF. Here the CDR3 DNA reads TGTGCCATAGCGGGACAGGGAATTATTGAGCAGTTCTTC.

This clonotype was found once. The rearrangement uses TRBV20-1 and TRBJ2-3, with TRBD2 matching 9 bases. The germline CDR1 and CDR2 sequences are DFQATT and SNEGSKA (reference sequence). The CDR3 has 14 amino acids. Trimming cost V 5 bases and J 2 bases; bases outside gene matches: 5. DNA for the CDR3: TGCAGTGCTCAAACTAGCGGGTACACAGATACGCAGTATTTT. Translation: CSAQTSGYTDTQYF.

The table lists this clonotype with many counts. Germline and junction disagree at one end, which may indicate a read error. The chain links TRBV3-1 to TRBJ2-7; D perhaps matches TRBD2 (5 bases). This CDR3 has 12 residues. Germline V CDR1 and CDR2: LGHDT, YNNKEL (reference sequence). Written as DNA, the CDR3 is TGCGCCAGCAGCCACGGGAACTACGAGCAGTACTTC. This encodes CASSHGNYEQYF.

Comment on this clonotype: A read error is possible here, since a much larger clone lies one base away. V gene TRBV20-1 combines with J gene TRBJ2-1; the match to TRBD2 covers 12 bases. Germline CDR1 reads DFQATT; CDR2 reads SNEGSKA (reference sequence). Trimming removed 8 bases from V and 7 bases from J; junction bases left unmatched: 9. The CDR3 is 14 amino acids. The CDR3 sequence: CSTTGLAGWNEQFF. The CDR3 DNA reads as TGCAGTACGACCGGACTAGCGGGATGGAATGAGCAGTTCTTC.

The sample holds one count of this clonotype. CDR3 region: CASSRGLAGPDTQYF. CDR3 DNA sequence: TGCGCCAGCAGCCGCGGACTAGCGGGGCCGGATACGCAGTATTTT. The J gene is TRBJ2-3, the V gene TRBV5-1; the match to TRBD2 covers 12 bases. CDR1 is SGHRS, CDR2 YFSETQ, per germline. This CDR3 is 15 amino acids long. With V trimmed by 4 bases and J by 6 bases, 6 bases remained unmatched.

The genes are TRBV12-3 or TRBV12-4 and TRBJ2-7; possibly TRBD1 for D (6 bases). The CDR3 is 16 amino acids. V was shortened by 5 bases and J by 0 bases, with 17 bases between the two germline ends. The CDR3 DNA follows: TGTGCCAGCAGTCCAATGAGCGGACAGAGCTCCTACGAGCAGTACTTC. This gives the protein CASSPMSGQSSYEQYF.

This clonotype has a handful of counts. The chain is built from TRBV20-1 and TRBJ2-1; TRBD2 matches at 9 bases. The CDR3 spans 13 residues. Unmatched junction bases numbered 5, after V lost 6 bases and J lost 5 bases. Germline V gene lookup returns CDR1 DFQATT and CDR2 SNEGSKA (reference sequence). The CDR3 DNA follows: TGCAGTGCGTTAGCGGGGGCCCACAATGAGCAGTTCTTC. It translates to CSALAGAHNEQFF.

About this clonotype: Being one base from a much bigger clone, this may be a read error. V gene TRBV7-2 combines with J gene TRBJ2-3, with 7 bases fitting TRBD1. The CDR3 sequence is 14 residues long. The germline gives CDR1 SGHTA, CDR2 FQGNSA. The CDR3 DNA reads as TGTGCCAGCAGCCCCTGGGACAGCACAGATATGCAGTATTTT. Protein: CASSPWDSTDMQYF.

This clonotype was counted between two and nine times. The chain combines TRBV7-2 with TRBJ1-1; 8 positions match TRBD1. Germline trimming cut 0 bases from V and 7 bases from J; bases unmatched to any gene: 7. CDR1 and CDR2 from the germline V gene are SGHTA and FQGNSA. CDR3 length: 15 residues. CDR3 DNA: TGTGCCAGCAGCTTAGCTACAGGGGGAGGCGATGAAGCTTTCTTT. It codes for CASSLATGGGDEAFF.

V and J are TRBV29-1 and TRBJ1-3; no definite D call. There are 15 residues in the CDR3. The germline V and J ends were trimmed by 0 bases and 3 bases, with 12 bases remaining between them. Germline V gives CDR1 SQVTM, CDR2 ANQGSEA. The CDR3 DNA sequence: TGCAGCGTTGAAGATCCAAGCGCCGGTGGAAACACCATATATTTT. Its protein is CSVEDPSAGGNTIYF.

V gene TRBV4-1 combines with J gene TRBJ2-5, with no clear D. The closer fit of TRBJ2-7 to the DNA end suggests the J call may be wrong. Germline CDR1 and CDR2: MGHRA and YSYEKL. There are 13 residues in the CDR3. CDR3 coding DNA: TGCGCCAGCAGCCAAGGGTCTGGCTACGAGCAGTACTTC. As protein: CASSQGSGYEQYF.

This clonotype was observed once. The rearrangement uses TRBV2 and TRBJ2-1; the D is unclear. The CDR3 consists of 14 residues. Trimming cost V 7 bases and J 8 bases, with 18 bases left between them. Germline CDR1 is SNHLY and CDR2 is FYNNEI. The CDR3: CASKPDSPGDEQFF. CDR3 nucleotide sequence: TGTGCCAGCAAGCCCGATTCACCTGGGGATGAGCAGTTCTTC.

This clonotype came up a few times. The chain recombines TRBV6-5 with TRBJ1-2, with 9 positions matching TRBD1. The V gene's germline CDR1 is MNHEY and CDR2 SVGAGI. Losses at the gene ends were 6 bases for V and 0 bases for J; bases not matched to a gene: 2. The length of the CDR3 is 14 residues. CDR3 bases: TGTGCCAGCAGGGGACAGGGCGCTAACTATGGCTACACCTTC. It translates to CASRGQGANYGYTF.